Here is one TCR beta chain with its context. What it binds is unknown. Each TRB amplification used roughly 240-550 ng of genomic DNA from blood. These data originate in a study of T and B cells in COVID-19 patients. Study summary: COVID-19 patients gave peripheral blood either during active infection or after recovery. Overall study findings and caveats: At recovery TRB diversity and richness exceeded healthy donors, after highly clonal active COVID-19 repertoires. In COVID-19 patients, T cell receptor beta variable and joining gene use was reportedly strongly skewed.

TRB rearrangements were amplified by multiplex PCR with BIOMED2 TRB-A/B primers. MiXCR was run by TCRdb on the multiplex PCR reads, yielding one entry per CDR3 protein. The data hold over 10,000 distinct CDR3 sequences, with 25% observed a single time. Germline V CDR1 and CDR2: LNHDA, SQIVND (reference sequence). The CDR3 runs 21 residues. Trimming took 1 base from V and 0 from J; bases not matched to a gene: 8. The source of this sequence is a human donor who had recovered from COVID-19. The chain has TRBV19 and TRBJ2-6; 14 bases match TRBD2. Sequencing was done on a sample of blood. CDR3 sequence (DNA): TGTGCCAGTAGTATAGGGACTAGCGGGGGGCGGAAGAGCTCTGGGGCCAACGTCCTGACTTTC. Its translation is CASSIGTSGGRKSSGANVLTF. The complete variable domain, with remaining parts taken from reference TRBV19 and TRBJ2-6, reads DGGITQSPKYLFRKEGQNVTLSCEQNLNHDAMYWYRQDPGQGLRLIYYSQIVNDFQKGDIAEGYSVSREKKESFPLTVTSAQKNPTAFYLCASSIGTSGGRKSSGANVLTFGAGSRLTVL.